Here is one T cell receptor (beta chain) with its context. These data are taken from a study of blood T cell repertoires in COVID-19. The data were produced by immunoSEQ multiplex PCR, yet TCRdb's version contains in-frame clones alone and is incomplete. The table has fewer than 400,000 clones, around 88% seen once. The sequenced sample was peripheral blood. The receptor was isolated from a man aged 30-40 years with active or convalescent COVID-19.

The CDR3 here is CSVARGAGASPYNEQFF. The CDR3 DNA follows: TGCAGCGTCGCAAGGGGGGCGGGAGCCAGCCCCTACAATGAGCAGTTCTTC. The chain has TRBV29-1 and TRBJ2-1; D may be TRBD2 (7 bases). This CDR3 comprises 17 residues. Germline CDR1 reads SQVTM; CDR2 reads ANQGSEA. The V end was cut by 6 bases, the J end by 2 bases, with 23 bases between.